Listed here are 23 T cell receptor beta chains from one sample, sequenced in a study of CD8 T cells in Susac syndrome. Reverse transcription of roughly 0.5 to 1 ug RNA was carried out with random hexamers. From the immunoSEQ multiplex PCR reads, TCRdb called clonotypes with MiXCR, one entry per CDR3 protein. The table records some 180,000 distinct CDR3 sequences, 85% to 95% of them present only once. The sequencing sample was made of CD4+ T cells from PBMCs. These receptors all come from a human donor with Susac syndrome.

The chain uses TRBV14 and TRBJ1-2, with D unclear. This CDR3 region has 14 residues. V lost 1 base, J lost 6 bases, and 12 bases lay in between. The germline V gene has CDR1 SGHDN and CDR2 FVKESK. CDR3 loop: CASSQVLSRDGYTF. CDR3 coding DNA: TGTGCCAGCAGCCAAGTGCTATCGAGGGATGGCTACACCTTC.

This rearrangement joins TRBV7-9 to TRBJ1-1; 8 nucleotides agree with TRBD1. Per germline, CDR1 SEHNR and CDR2 FQNEAQ (reference sequence). After removal of 4 bases from V and 7 bases from J, the junction contained 2 bases not matched to a gene. CDR3 length: 12 residues. In DNA, the CDR3 is TGTGCCAGCAGCTGGGGACAGGATGAAGCTTTCTTT. The encoded protein is CASSWGQDEAFF.

The rearrangement links TRBV29-1 to TRBJ2-5; 7 positions match TRBD1. The CDR3 has 12 residues. CDR1 and CDR2 from the germline V gene are SQVTM and ANQGSEA. J was trimmed by 1 base and V by 6 bases; bases with no gene match: 2. Here the CDR3 DNA reads TGCAGCGTCCGGGACAGCCAAGAGACCCAGTACTTC. This translates into CSVRDSQETQYF.

This chain uses TRBV2 with TRBJ2-5, with TRBD1 as a possible D gene (5 bases). The length of the CDR3 is 13 residues. V lost 3 bases to trimming and J lost 5 bases, with 10 bases between them. The germline CDR1 and CDR2 sequences are SNHLY and FYNNEI. The CDR3 is CASSDRVRETQYF. The CDR3 DNA is TGTGCCAGCAGTGACAGGGTACGGGAGACCCAGTACTTC. The full variable domain, its missing parts supplied by reference TRBV2 and TRBJ2-5, is EPEVTQTPSHQVTQMGQEVILRCVPISNHLYFYWYRQILGQKVEFLVSFYNNEISEKSEIFDDQFSVERPDGSNFTLKIRSTKLEDSAMYFCASSDRVRETQYFGPGTRLLVL.

The chain joins TRBV19 to TRBJ2-2, with D perhaps given as TRBD1 or TRBD2 (5 bases each). Trimming removed 6 bases at V and 3 bases at J, with 11 bases between. The germline gives CDR1 LNHDA, CDR2 SQIVND (reference sequence). The length of the CDR3 is 14 residues. The CDR3: CASSTGTYTGELFF. CDR3 DNA sequence: TGTGCCAGTAGCACCGGGACGTACACCGGGGAGCTGTTTTTT.

This chain joins TRBV6-2 or TRBV6-3 and TRBJ1-1; D is ambiguous. CDR3 length: 14 residues. Germline assignment: CDR1 MNHEY and CDR2 SVGEGT. V was clipped by 2 bases and J by 1 base, with 8 bases between them. This CDR3 reads CASSYRRSNTEAFF. In nucleotides, the CDR3 is TGTGCCAGCAGTTACAGACGGTCGAACACTGAAGCTTTCTTT.

The chain is built from TRBV18 and TRBJ2-5; 8 bases align to TRBD1. In germline, CDR1 is KGHSH, CDR2 LQKENI. The CDR3 extends over 14 amino acids. Germline trimming cut 1 base from V and 3 bases from J; bases unmatched to any gene: 1. The CDR3 sequence: CASSPQTGEETQYF. CDR3 coding DNA: TGTGCCAGCTCACCACAGACAGGGGAAGAGACCCAGTACTTC.

The chain has TRBV18 and TRBJ2-5, with D uncertain. V shed 6 bases and J shed 5 bases, with 10 bases lying between them. CDR3 size: 12 residues. Germline CDR1 is KGHSH and CDR2 is LQKENI. The chain's CDR3 is CASSPTGETQYF. The CDR3 nucleotides are TGTGCCAGCTCCCCCACGGGCGAGACCCAGTACTTC.

V usage is TRBV10-3 and J usage is TRBJ2-1, with TRBD1 matching 7 bases. V gave up 7 bases and J gave up 9 bases; unmatched junction bases: 6. CDR1 is ENHRY, CDR2 SYGVKD, per germline. This CDR3 is built from 12 residues. The CDR3 DNA follows: TGTGCCATCACTGGGGACAGCGGTGAGCAGTTCTTC. This encodes CAITGDSGEQFF.

The chain links TRBV30 to TRBJ1-3; 7 bases match TRBD1. The CDR3 spans 14 residues. Germline V lookup: CDR1 GTSNPN, CDR2 SVGIG (reference sequence). Trimming cost V 5 bases and J 4 bases; bases outside gene matches: 8. CDR3 sequence: CAWGNGQVGNTIYF. For the CDR3, the DNA is TGTGCCTGGGGAAATGGACAGGTGGGAAACACCATATATTTT.

The V gene is TRBV3-1, the J gene TRBJ2-5, with TRBD1 as a possible D gene (7 bases). The CDR3 is 12 amino acids. The V gene's germline CDR1 is LGHDT and CDR2 YNNKEL (reference sequence). Trimming shortened V by 3 bases and J by 7 bases, and 9 bases separated the two germline ends. The CDR3 here is CASSHQGGTQYF. CDR3 coding DNA: TGTGCCAGCAGCCACCAGGGGGGGACCCAGTACTTC.

CDR3 bases: TGTGCCAGCAGTTGGGACAGTCGAGAGACCCAGTACTTC. Its translation is CASSWDSRETQYF. This chain uses TRBV12-3 or TRBV12-4 with TRBJ2-5; TRBD1 matches 7 bases. The CDR3 contains 13 residues. Losses at the gene ends were 4 bases for V and 4 bases for J; bases not matched to a gene: 3.

The chain carries TRBV9 and TRBJ2-3; 9 bases fit TRBD2. After removal of 4 bases from V and 7 bases from J, the junction contained 7 bases not matched to a gene. The CDR3 covers 14 residues. From germline, CDR1 is SGDLS and CDR2 YYNGEE. CDR3 loop: CASSNSGSWNTQYF. CDR3 bases: TGTGCCAGCAGCAATAGCGGGAGTTGGAATACGCAGTATTTT.

The J gene is TRBJ2-3, the V gene TRBV29-1; unclear D gene. Germline V gene data show CDR1 as SQVTM and CDR2 as ANQGSEA. The CDR3 is 11 residues long. The V and J ends lost 7 bases and 1 base respectively, with 6 bases between them. CDR3 loop: CSASGTDTQYF. CDR3 in DNA: TGCAGCGCTTCCGGCACAGATACGCAGTATTTT.

The chain carries TRBV15 and TRBJ1-3, with D possibly TRBD1 on 6 matching bases. Germline V gene data show CDR1 as LNHNV and CDR2 as YYDKDF (reference sequence). The V and J ends lost 8 bases and 1 base respectively, with 24 bases between them. This CDR3 comprises 18 residues. The CDR3 coding sequence is TGTGCCACCGGGGTCGGGGGGCGCGGAAGGTTATCTGGAAACACCATATATTTT. It yields the protein CATGVGGRGRLSGNTIYF.

The chain employs TRBV30 and TRBJ1-1; D call uncertain. The CDR3 spans 13 residues. CDR1 and CDR2 from the germline V gene are GTSNPN and SVGIG (reference sequence). With 5 bases removed from V and 5 bases from J, the gap between germline ends came to 15 bases. The CDR3 DNA follows: TGTGCCTGGGACACACCTAGAATAACTGAAGCTTTCTTT. Amino acids: CAWDTPRITEAFF.

The chain uses TRBV2 and TRBJ2-4, with D possibly TRBD1 on 5 matching bases. This CDR3 comprises 13 residues. Germline lookup yields CDR1 SNHLY and CDR2 FYNNEI. The germline V and J ends were trimmed by 10 bases and 0 bases, with 10 bases remaining between them. CDR3 in DNA: TGTGCCACCCAACAGGTAGCCAAAAACATTCAGTACTTC. As protein: CATQQVAKNIQYF.

This CDR3 is CASSWQGDNEQFF. CDR3 nucleotides: TGTGCCAGCAGTTGGCAGGGAGACAATGAGCAGTTCTTC. The chain carries TRBV2 and TRBJ2-1; TRBD1 or TRBD2 may be the D gene (5 bases each). This CDR3 is 13 amino acids long. Germline V gene lookup returns CDR1 SNHLY and CDR2 FYNNEI. Trimming removed 5 bases at V and 5 bases at J, with 10 bases between.

This clonotype was recorded once. The rearrangement uses TRBV20-1 and TRBJ2-5; 8 bases match TRBD2. Trimming took 5 bases from V and 2 from J; bases not matched to a gene: 7. The germline CDR1 and CDR2 sequences are DFQATT and SNEGSKA (reference sequence). The CDR3 totals 14 residues. CDR3 in amino acids: CSACLAGFQETQYF. CDR3 bases: TGCAGTGCTTGTCTAGCGGGTTTTCAAGAGACCCAGTACTTC.

This rearrangement joins TRBV4-3 to TRBJ1-1, with TRBD1 matching over 11 bases. Germline-derived CDR1 and CDR2 are LGHNA and YSLEER. Trimming cost V 3 bases and J 3 bases; bases outside gene matches: 3. This CDR3 region has 15 residues. CDR3 coding DNA: TGCGCCAGCAGCCATGGGGACAGGGGGGACACTGAAGCTTTCTTT. This translates into CASSHGDRGDTEAFF.

V gene TRBV4-3 combines with J gene TRBJ1-2; perhaps TRBD1 as D (5 bases). The germline V and J ends were trimmed by 1 base and 7 bases, with 16 bases remaining between them. The CDR3 runs 15 residues. Germline assignment: CDR1 LGHNA and CDR2 YSLEER. CDR3 nucleotide sequence: TGCGCCAGCAGCCAAGCGCCGGGACTAACGGGTGGCTACACCTTC. This sequence encodes CASSQAPGLTGGYTF.

The chain uses TRBV4-2 and TRBJ2-3; 7 bases agree with TRBD2. Germline CDR1 is LGHNA and CDR2 is YNFKEQ. This CDR3 comprises 16 residues. V was clipped by 1 base and J by 0 bases; unmatched bases: 4. The CDR3 here is CASSQGRGVSTDTQYF. For the CDR3, the DNA is TGTGCCAGCAGCCAAGGCCGGGGGGTGAGCACAGATACGCAGTATTTT.

The chain employs TRBV20-1 and TRBJ2-7; the match to TRBD2 covers 12 bases. Germline lookup yields CDR1 DFQATT and CDR2 SNEGSKA (reference sequence). J was trimmed by 1 base and V by 6 bases; bases with no gene match: 13. The CDR3 is 17 amino acids. The CDR3 bases are TGCAGTGCGCCGACTAGCGGGAGTCACTCGGGGTCCTACGAGCAGTACTTC. Residues: CSAPTSGSHSGSYEQYF.